This T cell receptor beta chain emerged from a study of blood T cell repertoires in COVID-19. Study background: Italy, Spain and the United States were the sources of the convalescent and acute COVID-19 samples. PBMCs, B-cell-depleted T cells, or T cells were the source of the cDNA or gDNA that made up the material.

Germline CDR1 and CDR2: LGHNT and FRNRAP. The CDR3 runs to 13 residues. The V end was cut by 1 base, the J end by 4 bases, with 6 bases between. As processed by the authors: Estimation of nucleated cell counts relied on the amplification of reference gene primers. Here immunoSEQ multiplex PCR was the method, and the copy in TCRdb shows in-frame clones only, minus some. D and trimming come from the DNA, and the V and J calls and clone size come from that table. Altogether about 130,000 clones are present, more than 80% being singletons, with the ten largest covering 4.3%. The receptor's source is a human donor in a cohort sampled during active COVID-19. The chain employs TRBV12-5 and TRBJ2-3; D remains ambiguous. Sequencing was performed on peripheral blood. In DNA, the CDR3 is TGTGCTAGTGGTTTGGCTACGGCAGATACGCAGTATTTT. Encoded protein: CASGLATADTQYF.